This is a list of T cell receptor beta chains from one sample in a study of blood T cell repertoires in COVID-19. TCRdb keeps only in-frame clones here, not all; method: immunoSEQ multiplex PCR. The profile shows hundreds of thousands of clones, around 90% of them singletons. The sequenced sample was PBMCs or T cells enriched from blood (not recorded which). The receptors were gathered from a woman aged 25 to 39 who had recovered from COVID-19. Each CDR3 is given without its conserved first and last residue.

TRBV19	TRBJ1-1	ASSIRGMNTEAF
TRBV18	TRBJ1-5	ASSRRQGMGNQPQH
TRBV15	TRBJ1-1	ATSRAELTGGTEAF
TRBV24-1	TRBJ1-2	ATSVSPGQGKGPGYT
TRBV5-1	TRBJ2-1	ASSLVLDLSYNEQF
TRBV7-3	TRBJ1-1	ASSLTGRDTEAF
TRBV7-9	TRBJ2-7	ASSFGAGYTYEQY
TRBV12-5	TRBJ1-5	ALGNQPQH
TRBV6-2/TRBV6-3	TRBJ1-5	ASTPSGGMGSNQPQH
TRBV5-1	TRBJ2-5	ASSPLVSRSWGPETQY
TRBV10-3	TRBJ2-3	AISHLAGGPSNTQY
TRBV28	TRBJ1-1	ASSHQGADTEAF
TRBV27	TRBJ1-6	ASSFHPRNSPLH
TRBV24-1	TRBJ2-7	ATSGASSYEQY
TRBV29-1	TRBJ2-1	SVVASPENEQF
TRBV6-5	TRBJ2-7	ASSSPDREEEQY
TRBV4-2	TRBJ2-7	ASSQEAGGPYEQY
TRBV6-2/TRBV6-3	TRBJ2-3	ASSLDSQGNPTDTQY
TRBV29-1	TRBJ1-2	SVGPDRGHRYT
TRBV28	TRBJ1-4	ASSFRDRGKLF
TRBV19	TRBJ1-2	ATALLTGANYGYT
TRBV3-1/TRBV3-2	TRBJ1-2	ASSFDRGAANYGYT
TRBV18	TRBJ1-1	ASSPQGVGNTEAF
TRBV7-2	TRBJ2-1	ASSSSAGDTYNEQF
TRBV28	TRBJ2-2	ASSYSPDRGRIRELF
TRBV7-6	TRBJ1-4	ASSSDVREKLF
TRBV28	TRBJ1-1	ASSFLGRKLGRAF
TRBV4-1	TRBJ1-2	ATSTGNYGYT
TRBV7-6	TRBJ2-7	ASSLGGGSYEQY
TRBV30	TRBJ2-7	ASTGGSYEQY
TRBV28	TRBJ2-7	ASSLWASGTTYEQY
TRBV7-9	TRBJ2-7	ASSLSEVGDEY
TRBV4-1	TRBJ2-7	ASSPLTKGPTPYEQY
TRBV6-5	TRBJ1-2	ASRVRTDIPYGYT
TRBV28	TRBJ2-1	ASTTKGTSTYNEQF
TRBV4-3	TRBJ1-1	ASSTNSGTYTEAF
TRBV7-7	TRBJ2-5	ASNPLGGGHQETQY
TRBV27	TRBJ2-3	ASSLTGGGGSDTQY
TRBV3-1/TRBV3-2	TRBJ1-1	ASSPRQGFGAF
TRBV20-1	TRBJ1-5	SASIPWAANQPQH
TRBV28	TRBJ1-2	ASSPDHGTGGASNYGYT
TRBV28	TRBJ1-2	ASSLYRQGDGYT
TRBV5-1	TRBJ2-5	ASYPLAGGGETQY
TRBV29-1	TRBJ1-5	SVAWANSNQPQH
TRBV10-3	TRBJ2-2	AISETGGAGTGELF
TRBV5-1	TRBJ1-1	ASSLDAGTGTEAF
TRBV19	TRBJ2-1	ASSIFRDNEQF
TRBV9	TRBJ1-1	ASSGGQGVVGNTEAF
TRBV3-1/TRBV3-2	TRBJ2-6	ASSPRTGLAGSGANVLT
TRBV5-1	TRBJ2-7	ASSQGQGPSYEQY
TRBV9	TRBJ1-1	ASSVGQANTEAF
TRBV7-9	TRBJ1-2	ASSLGGRDTLYGYT
TRBV19	TRBJ2-1	ASSPPGQGAPEQF